A single T cell receptor beta chain is shown here with its context. The specificity of this receptor is unknown. No much larger clone exists at a distance of one base, and base qualities are not known. The collaborating institutions used their own protocols to collect whole blood in K2EDTA tubes. Collaborator samples were shipped for TCRbeta analysis as frozen whole blood, isolated PBMCs, or DNA extracted from either sample type. This sample stems from a study of blood T cell repertoires in COVID-19 (dated by TCRdb to 2020 to 2021). Regarding the complete study: Samples from collaborators originated in the United States, Italy and Spain and spanned both the acute and convalescent phases of COVID-19. The material from the prospective study consisted of cDNA or gDNA derived from T cells, B-cell-depleted T cells, or PBMCs. Subjects who had been exposed to COVID-19, were actively infected with it, or had recovered from it provided the deeply sampled blood TCRbeta repertoires that made up the dataset. The repertoires were released in a freely available public database intended as a resource for research on the immune response to SARS-CoV-2. The samples were drawn from the first 160 participants of the ongoing ImmuneRACE study and from over a thousand subjects provided by 6 global collaborators. A de-identified subject ID, COVID-19 status, age in years and sex were almost always included in the sample metadata. HLA class I and class II types, where available, came from metadata supplied by the sample provider rather than from assay-based typing. Study-wide findings and limitations: The quantity of clinical and demographic metadata differed by source and by participant and was supplied without curation.

TCRbeta CDR3 regions were amplified from genomic DNA by means of the immunoSEQ Assay, a bias-controlled multiplex PCR. In the paper's pipeline: Nucleated cell counts per sample were estimated from amplification of reference gene primers within the assay. To quantify the absolute abundance of each unique TCRbeta CDR3 rearrangement, sequence reads were collapsed and filtered. For each sample, productive Simpson clonality was calculated by taking the square root of Simpson's diversity index across productive rearrangements. TCRdb mirrors the immuneACCESS table, restricted to in-frame sequences. Some clones are absent from its copies; in checked studies, under half trace to an unresolved V gene, and the reason for the others is unknown. V and J calls and clone size come straight from that table; D and trimming were deduced from the DNA. Recorded for this sample are roughly 250,000 clones; approximately 78% of them occurred a single time. The biggest ten clones account for 12% of the sample.

The CDR1 and CDR2 encoded by the germline V gene (reference sequence) are GTSNPN and SVGIG. The cysteine opens and the phenylalanine closes a CDR3 of 17 amino acids. Just the 51-base CDR3 DNA is kept, in frame starting at base 1. V ends up 0 bases short and J 6 bases short, with an unmatched junction base count of 10. This TCR derives from a woman aged 55 to 70 with active or convalescent COVID-19. The V and J segments used are TRBV30 and TRBJ2-3; TRBD2 lines up with 12 middle nucleotides. Sequences were obtained from peripheral blood. The base sequence is TGTGCCTGGAGTGTTGGGCTAGCGGGGGGGGTTTCGGATACGCAGTATTTT. It specifies CAWSVGLAGGVSDTQYF.